This T cell receptor beta chain derives from a study of CD8+ T cells in alopecia areata. Study-level results: Elevated clonality characterized lesional scalp relative to normal scalp, particularly in alopecia totalis/universalis.

From alopecia areata patients, lesional scalp punch biopsies and peripheral blood were collected. Sequencing used cDNA as its template, made by extracting RNA and reverse transcribing it. Some clones are missing from TCRdb's copy, which holds only in-frame ones; the method was immunoSEQ multiplex PCR. The sample shows 150,000 to 200,000 clones, around 64% of them seen only once. This clone counts as large. The antigen remains unidentified. V was shortened by 0 bases and J by 8 bases, with 8 bases between the two germline ends. CDR3 size: 14 residues. Germline V gene sequence: CDR1 SGHAT, CDR2 FQNNGV. The chain employs TRBV11-2 and TRBJ1-6, with D unclear. This sequence was found in a human donor with alopecia areata. Here the sequenced sample was CD8+ T cells sorted from blood, taken at week 0. The DNA for the CDR3 is TGTGCCAGCAGCTTAGATCTGCCAGATTCACCCCTCCACTTT. Amino acids: CASSLDLPDSPLHF.